The T cell receptor beta chain described here comes from a study of blood T cell repertoires in COVID-19. Study-level background: PBMCs, B-cell-depleted T cells, or T cells provided the cDNA or gDNA that made up the material.

Libraries were prepared by immunoSEQ multiplex PCR; TCRdb keeps only in-frame clonotypes and omits some of them. The table has approximately 290,000 clones, 75% to 95% seen once. Participants' reported clinical history set cohort assignment. The study counted Cohort 3 donors as recovered given two negative PCRs, clearance, or symptom resolution. The CDR3 runs to 14 residues. V was clipped by 4 bases and J by 10 bases; unmatched bases: 7. Germline V gives CDR1 SEHNR, CDR2 FQNEAQ (reference sequence). The sequencing input was PBMCs or T cells enriched from blood (not recorded which). This chain connects TRBV7-9 to TRBJ1-4; 9 nucleotides align to TRBD1. The receptor was derived from a woman in her twenties or thirties who had recovered from COVID-19. The CDR3 coding sequence is TGTGCCAGCAGCTCAGGACAGGGGCATGCAAAACTGTTTTTT. This translates into CASSSGQGHAKLFF.